This T cell receptor beta chain was documented in a study of OX40 agonist ivuxolimab in advanced cancers. V was pared by 0 bases and J by 3 bases, with 6 bases between. The CDR3 length is 14 residues. Per germline, CDR1 SGHRS and CDR2 YFSETQ. Produced via immunoSEQ multiplex PCR; TCRdb's table is partial and in-frame only. This table has more than 50,000 clones, more than 75% appearing once. This chain uses TRBV5-1 with TRBJ2-2; no definite D call. The TCR originated in an adult with an advanced solid tumor such as melanoma, head and neck, liver or kidney cancer. Sequenced material: CD4+ or CD8+ T cells sorted from blood, taken in a trial of the OX40 agonist ivuxolimab. CDR3: CASSLEQDTGELFF. In nucleotides, the CDR3 is TGCGCCAGCAGCTTGGAGCAGGACACCGGGGAGCTGTTTTTT.